A single sample is the source of the 9 T cell receptor beta chains below, sequenced in a study of CD8 T cells in ankylosing spondylitis. TCRdb reprocessed the 5' RACE reads via MiXCR and lists one record per CDR3 protein. The table includes roughly 100,000 distinct CDR3 sequences, about 7.7% detected once. What was sequenced was blood, either unsorted or a sorted T cell fraction (not recorded which). The receptors shown here come from a male donor with ankylosing spondylitis or in good health (not recorded which).

This clonotype was counted a few times. A much larger clonotype is one base distant, so this may be a read error. The genes are TRBV12-3 or TRBV12-4 and TRBJ1-5; TRBD1 matches at 9 bases. The J segment lost 7 bases and the V segment lost 4 bases, leaving 5 bases of the junction unmatched. This CDR3 contains 14 residues. CDR3 in amino acids: CASSSGDRDQPQHF. DNA of the CDR3: TGTGCCAGCAGTTCTGGGGACAGGGACCAGCCCCAGCATTTT.

This clonotype was seen repeatedly, ten times or more. This chain joins TRBV6-2 or TRBV6-3 and TRBJ1-2; D perhaps matches TRBD1 (5 bases). V was shortened by 6 bases and J by 4 bases, with 18 bases between the two germline ends. This CDR3 spans 15 amino acids. CDR1 is MNHEY, CDR2 SVGEGT, per germline. CDR3: CASRIEQDKGYGYTF. As DNA, the CDR3 is TGTGCCAGCAGGATCGAACAGGACAAGGGCTATGGCTACACCTTC.

The chain combines TRBV6-5 with TRBJ1-4; D is unclear. This CDR3 region has 15 residues. The germline V and J ends were trimmed by 6 bases and 8 bases, with 19 bases remaining between them. Germline lookup yields CDR1 MNHEY and CDR2 SVGAGI. The CDR3 DNA follows: TGTGCCAGCAGACCCTGGGAGGGAAGGGAAGAAAAACTGTTTTTT. Its protein product is CASRPWEGREEKLFF.

This clonotype was seen a handful of times. V and J are TRBV10-2 and TRBJ2-7, with 7 nucleotides matching TRBD1. Germline assignment: CDR1 WSHSY and CDR2 SAAADI. The CDR3 has 13 amino acids. Unmatched junction bases numbered 6, after V lost 10 bases and J lost 0 bases. CDR3 nucleotide sequence: TGCGCCACCAGACAGGGTAGCTCCTACGAGCAGTACTTC. This translates into CATRQGSSYEQYF.

This clonotype was seen ten or more times. This chain joins TRBV15 and TRBJ2-5; weak D call: TRBD2 (6 bases). The CDR3 has 14 residues. Germline CDR1 LNHNV, CDR2 YYDKDF (reference sequence). V lost 7 bases and J 4 bases, leaving 16 bases between the germline ends. Here the CDR3 reads CATTRGGSPETQYF. CDR3 nucleotides: TGTGCCACCACCCGGGGAGGAAGCCCAGAGACCCAGTACTTC.

This clonotype was counted ten times or more. The chain combines TRBV12-3 or TRBV12-4 with TRBJ2-7; tentatively, D is TRBD2 (6 bases). Trimming shortened V by 3 bases and J by 2 bases, and 14 bases separated the two germline ends. This CDR3 spans 15 amino acids. This CDR3 reads CASSFLRESPYEQYF. In nucleotides, the CDR3 is TGTGCCAGCAGTTTTCTCCGGGAGTCACCCTACGAGCAGTACTTC.

This clonotype was observed at least ten times. The V and J genes are TRBV5-1 and TRBJ2-7, with 8 bases lining up with TRBD1. This CDR3 has 14 residues. Germline V lookup: CDR1 SGHRS, CDR2 YFSETQ. V dropped 5 bases and J dropped 5; count of bases not matched to a gene: 9. CDR3 sequence (DNA): TGCGCCAGCAGGAGGACAGGGATGGCCGACGAGCAGTACTTC. It is translated as CASRRTGMADEQYF. Full variable domain (outside the CDR3, taken from reference TRBV5-1 and TRBJ2-7): KAGVTQTPRYLIKTRGQQVTLSCSPISGHRSVSWYQQTPGQGLQFLFEYFSETQRNKGNFPGRFSGRQFSNSRSEMNVSTLELGDSALYLCASRRTGMADEQYFGPGTRLTVT.

Ten or more counts support this clonotype. V is TRBV19 and J is TRBJ2-1; possible D gene TRBD2, 6 bases. The CDR3 totals 15 residues. CDR1 is LNHDA and CDR2 is SQIVND in the germline V gene (reference sequence). V was pared by 5 bases and J by 1 base, with 12 bases between. The DNA of the CDR3 is TGTGCCAGTAGTCCAATAGCGGCTTCCTACAATGAGCAGTTCTTC. Translation gives CASSPIAASYNEQFF.

In this sample, this clonotype turned up many times. This chain uses TRBV7-2 with TRBJ2-3; tentatively, D is TRBD2 (6 bases). The V gene lost 5 bases and the J gene lost 4 bases, with 19 bases spanning the gap. The germline gives CDR1 SGHTA, CDR2 FQGNSA. The CDR3 totals 16 residues. DNA of the CDR3: TGTGCCAGCAGCACCTGGGCTAGCGCCACTTCAGATACGCAGTATTTT. It encodes CASSTWASATSDTQYF.